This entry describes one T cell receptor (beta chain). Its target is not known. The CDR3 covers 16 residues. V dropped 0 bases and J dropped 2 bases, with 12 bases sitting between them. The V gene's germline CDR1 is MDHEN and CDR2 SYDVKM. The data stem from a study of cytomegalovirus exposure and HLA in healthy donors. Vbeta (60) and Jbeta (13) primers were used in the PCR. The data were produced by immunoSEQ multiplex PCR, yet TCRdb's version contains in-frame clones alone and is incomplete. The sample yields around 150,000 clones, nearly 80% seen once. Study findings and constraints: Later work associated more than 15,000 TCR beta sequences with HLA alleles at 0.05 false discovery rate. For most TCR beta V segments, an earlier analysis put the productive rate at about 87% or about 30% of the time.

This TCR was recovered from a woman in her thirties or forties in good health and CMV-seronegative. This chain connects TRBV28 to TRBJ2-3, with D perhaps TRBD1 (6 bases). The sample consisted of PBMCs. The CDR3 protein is CASSLWGHRSTDTQYF. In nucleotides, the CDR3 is TGTGCCAGCAGTTTATGGGGACACAGGTCCACAGATACGCAGTATTTT.